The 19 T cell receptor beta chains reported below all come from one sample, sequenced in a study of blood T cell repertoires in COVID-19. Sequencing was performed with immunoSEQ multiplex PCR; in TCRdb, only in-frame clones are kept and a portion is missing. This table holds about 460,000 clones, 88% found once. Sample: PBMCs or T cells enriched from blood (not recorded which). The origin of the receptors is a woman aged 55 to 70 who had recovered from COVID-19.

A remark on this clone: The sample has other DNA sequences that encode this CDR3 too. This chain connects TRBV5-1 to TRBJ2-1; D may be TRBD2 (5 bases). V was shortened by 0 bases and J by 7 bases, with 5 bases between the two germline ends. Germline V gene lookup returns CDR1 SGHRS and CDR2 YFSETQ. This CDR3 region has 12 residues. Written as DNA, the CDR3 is TGCGCCAGCAGCTTGGGAGGGAATGAGCAGTTCTTC. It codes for CASSLGGNEQFF. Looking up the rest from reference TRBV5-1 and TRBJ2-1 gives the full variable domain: KAGVTQTPRYLIKTRGQQVTLSCSPISGHRSVSWYQQTPGQGLQFLFEYFSETQRNKGNFPGRFSGRQFSNSRSEMNVSTLELGDSALYLCASSLGGNEQFFGPGTRLTVL.

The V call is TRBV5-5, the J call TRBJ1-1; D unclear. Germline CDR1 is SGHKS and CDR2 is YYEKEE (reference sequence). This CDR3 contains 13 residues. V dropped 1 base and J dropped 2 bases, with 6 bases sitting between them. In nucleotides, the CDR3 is TGTGCCAGCAGCTTGATGGGCAACACTGAAGCTTTCTTT. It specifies CASSLMGNTEAFF. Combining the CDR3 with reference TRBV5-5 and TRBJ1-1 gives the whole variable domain DAGVTQSPTHLIKTRGQQVTLRCSPISGHKSVSWYQQVLGQGPQFIFQYYEKEERGRGNFPDRFSARQFPNYSSELNVNALLLGDSALYLCASSLMGNTEAFFGQGTRLTVV.

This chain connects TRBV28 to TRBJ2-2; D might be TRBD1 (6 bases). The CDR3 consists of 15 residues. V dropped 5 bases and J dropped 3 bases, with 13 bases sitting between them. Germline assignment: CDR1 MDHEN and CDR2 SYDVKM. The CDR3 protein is CASSPTGSDTGELFF. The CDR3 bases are TGTGCCAGCAGTCCTACAGGGTCGGACACCGGGGAGCTGTTTTTT.

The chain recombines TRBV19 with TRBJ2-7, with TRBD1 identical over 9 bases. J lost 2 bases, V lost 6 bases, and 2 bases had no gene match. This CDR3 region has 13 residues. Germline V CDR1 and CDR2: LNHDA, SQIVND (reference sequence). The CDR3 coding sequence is TGTGCCAGTAGCCGGGACAGGGCCTACGAGCAGTACTTC. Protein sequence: CASSRDRAYEQYF. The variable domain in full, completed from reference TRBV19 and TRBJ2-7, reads DGGITQSPKYLFRKEGQNVTLSCEQNLNHDAMYWYRQDPGQGLRLIYYSQIVNDFQKGDIAEGYSVSREKKESFPLTVTSAQKNPTAFYLCASSRDRAYEQYFGPGTRLTVT.

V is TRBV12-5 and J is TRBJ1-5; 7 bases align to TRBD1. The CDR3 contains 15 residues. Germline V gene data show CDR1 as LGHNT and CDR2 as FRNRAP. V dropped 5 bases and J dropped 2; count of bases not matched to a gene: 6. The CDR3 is CASGDTGQRNQPQHF. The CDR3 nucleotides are TGTGCTAGTGGTGATACGGGACAGCGCAATCAGCCCCAGCATTTT.

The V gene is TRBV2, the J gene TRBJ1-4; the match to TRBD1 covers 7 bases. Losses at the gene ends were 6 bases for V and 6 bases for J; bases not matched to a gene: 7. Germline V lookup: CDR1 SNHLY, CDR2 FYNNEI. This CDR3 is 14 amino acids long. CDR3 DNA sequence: TGTGCCAGCAGGGGAAGACAGGGCGATGAAAAACTGTTTTTT. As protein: CASRGRQGDEKLFF.

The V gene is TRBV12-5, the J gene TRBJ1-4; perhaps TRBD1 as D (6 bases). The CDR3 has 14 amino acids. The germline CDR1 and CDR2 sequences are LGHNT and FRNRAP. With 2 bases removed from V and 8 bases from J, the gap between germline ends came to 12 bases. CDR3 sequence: CASGLNRVGEKLFF. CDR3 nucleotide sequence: TGTGCTAGTGGTTTGAACAGGGTGGGCGAAAAACTGTTTTTT. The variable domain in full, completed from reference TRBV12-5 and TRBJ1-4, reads DARVTQTPRHKVTEMGQEVTMRCQPILGHNTVFWYRQTMMQGLELLAYFRNRAPLDDSGMPKDRFSAEMPDATLATLKIQPSEPRDSAVYFCASGLNRVGEKLFFGSGTQLSVL.

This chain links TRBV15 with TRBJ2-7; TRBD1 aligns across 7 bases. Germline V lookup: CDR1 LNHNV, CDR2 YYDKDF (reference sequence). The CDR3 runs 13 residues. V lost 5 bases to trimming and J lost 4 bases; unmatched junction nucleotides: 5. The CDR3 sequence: CATSPRGLYEQYV. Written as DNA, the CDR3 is TGTGCCACCAGCCCTAGGGGGCTTTACGAGCAGTACGTC.

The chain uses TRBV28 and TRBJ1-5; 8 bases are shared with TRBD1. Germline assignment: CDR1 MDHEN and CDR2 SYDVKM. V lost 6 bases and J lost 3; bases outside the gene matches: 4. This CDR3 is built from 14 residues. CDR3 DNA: TGTGCCAGCAGCACGGGACAGGTCAATCAGCCCCAGCATTTT. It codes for CASSTGQVNQPQHF.

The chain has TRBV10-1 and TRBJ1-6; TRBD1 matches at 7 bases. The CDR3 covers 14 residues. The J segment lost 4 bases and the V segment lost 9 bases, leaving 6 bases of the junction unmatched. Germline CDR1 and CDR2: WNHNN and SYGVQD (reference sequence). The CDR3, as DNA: TGCGCCAGACGGCGACAGGGATATAATTCACCCCTCCACTTT. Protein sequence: CARRRQGYNSPLHF.

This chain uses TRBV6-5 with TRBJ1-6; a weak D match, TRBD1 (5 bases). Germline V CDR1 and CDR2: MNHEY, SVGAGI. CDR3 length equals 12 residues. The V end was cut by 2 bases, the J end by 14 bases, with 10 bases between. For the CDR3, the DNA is TGTGCCAGCAGTTACCAGGGTACCTCCCTCCACTTT. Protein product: CASSYQGTSLHF.

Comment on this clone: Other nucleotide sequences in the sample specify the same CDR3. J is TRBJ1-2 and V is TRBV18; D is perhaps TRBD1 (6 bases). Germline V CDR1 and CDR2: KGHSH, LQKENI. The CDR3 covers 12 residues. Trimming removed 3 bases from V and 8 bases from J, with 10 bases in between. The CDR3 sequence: CASSPFDRGYTF. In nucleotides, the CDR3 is TGTGCCAGCTCACCCTTCGACAGGGGCTACACCTTC.

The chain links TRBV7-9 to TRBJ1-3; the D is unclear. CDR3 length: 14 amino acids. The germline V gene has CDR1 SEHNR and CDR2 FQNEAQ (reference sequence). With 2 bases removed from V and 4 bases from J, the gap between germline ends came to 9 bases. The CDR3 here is CASSLRSLGNTIYF. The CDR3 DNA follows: TGTGCCAGCAGCTTACGGAGTCTCGGAAACACCATATATTTT.

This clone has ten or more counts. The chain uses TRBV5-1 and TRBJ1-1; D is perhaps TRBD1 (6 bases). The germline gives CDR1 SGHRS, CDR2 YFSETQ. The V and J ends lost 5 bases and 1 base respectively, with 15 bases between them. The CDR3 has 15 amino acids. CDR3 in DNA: TGCGCCAGCAGGAGTCCCGGACAGCCGAACACTGAAGCTTTCTTT. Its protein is CASRSPGQPNTEAFF.

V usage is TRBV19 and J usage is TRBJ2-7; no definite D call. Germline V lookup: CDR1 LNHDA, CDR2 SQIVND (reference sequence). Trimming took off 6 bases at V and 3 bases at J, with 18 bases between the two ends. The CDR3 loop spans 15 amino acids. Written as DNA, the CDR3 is TGTGCCAGTAGCCCCCCGCCTGGGCTATTCTACGAGCAGTACTTC. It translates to CASSPPPGLFYEQYF.

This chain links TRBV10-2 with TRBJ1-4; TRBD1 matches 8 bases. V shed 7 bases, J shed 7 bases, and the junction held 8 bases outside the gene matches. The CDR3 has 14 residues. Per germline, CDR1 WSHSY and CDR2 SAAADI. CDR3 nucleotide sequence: TGCGCCAGCATGGACAGGGCTGGAAGTGAAAAACTGTTTTTT. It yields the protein CASMDRAGSEKLFF.

The CDR3 nucleotides are TGTGCCACCCGTTATCCTTTCTCTGGGGCCAACGTCCTGACTTTC. Protein sequence: CATRYPFSGANVLTF. The chain links TRBV6-5 to TRBJ2-6; the D is unclear. CDR1 is MNHEY, CDR2 SVGAGI, per germline. The length of the CDR3 is 15 residues. With 10 bases removed from V and 0 bases from J, the gap between germline ends came to 13 bases.

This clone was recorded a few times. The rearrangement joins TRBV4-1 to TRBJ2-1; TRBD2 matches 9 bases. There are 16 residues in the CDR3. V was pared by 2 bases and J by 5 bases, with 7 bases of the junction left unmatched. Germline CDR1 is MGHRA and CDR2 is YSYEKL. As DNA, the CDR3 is TGCGCCAGCAGCCAAATAGTCCGCGGGGGGGACAATGAGCAGTTCTTC. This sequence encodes CASSQIVRGGDNEQFF.

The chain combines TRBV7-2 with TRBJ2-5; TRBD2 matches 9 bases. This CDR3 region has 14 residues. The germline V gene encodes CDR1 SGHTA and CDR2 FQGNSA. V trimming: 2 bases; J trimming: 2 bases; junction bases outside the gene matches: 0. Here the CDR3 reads CASSLTSGQETQYF. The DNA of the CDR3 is TGTGCCAGCAGCTTAACTAGCGGGCAAGAGACCCAGTACTTC. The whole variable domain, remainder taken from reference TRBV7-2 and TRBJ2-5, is GAGVSQSPSNKVTEKGKDVELRCDPISGHTALYWYRQSLGQGLEFLIYFQGNSAPDKSGLPSDRFSAERTGGSVSTLTIQRTQQEDSAVYLCASSLTSGQETQYFGPGTRLLVL.